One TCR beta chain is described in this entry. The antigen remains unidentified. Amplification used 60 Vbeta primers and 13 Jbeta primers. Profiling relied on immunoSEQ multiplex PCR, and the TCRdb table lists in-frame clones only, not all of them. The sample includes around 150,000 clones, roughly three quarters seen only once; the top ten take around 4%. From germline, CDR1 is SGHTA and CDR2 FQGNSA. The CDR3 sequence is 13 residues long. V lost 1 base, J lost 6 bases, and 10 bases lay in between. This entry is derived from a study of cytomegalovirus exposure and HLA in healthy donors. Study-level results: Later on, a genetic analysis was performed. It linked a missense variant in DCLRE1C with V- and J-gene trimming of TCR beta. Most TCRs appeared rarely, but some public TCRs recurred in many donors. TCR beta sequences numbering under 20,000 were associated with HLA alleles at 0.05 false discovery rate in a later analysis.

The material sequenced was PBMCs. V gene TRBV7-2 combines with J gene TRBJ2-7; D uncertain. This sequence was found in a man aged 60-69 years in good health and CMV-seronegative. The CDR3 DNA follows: TGTGCCAGCAGCTTAGAGCGTGGTTCCGAGCAGTACTTC. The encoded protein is CASSLERGSEQYF. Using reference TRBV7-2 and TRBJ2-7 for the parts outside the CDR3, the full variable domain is GAGVSQSPSNKVTEKGKDVELRCDPISGHTALYWYRQSLGQGLEFLIYFQGNSAPDKSGLPSDRFSAERTGGSVSTLTIQRTQQEDSAVYLCASSLERGSEQYFGPGTRLTVT.